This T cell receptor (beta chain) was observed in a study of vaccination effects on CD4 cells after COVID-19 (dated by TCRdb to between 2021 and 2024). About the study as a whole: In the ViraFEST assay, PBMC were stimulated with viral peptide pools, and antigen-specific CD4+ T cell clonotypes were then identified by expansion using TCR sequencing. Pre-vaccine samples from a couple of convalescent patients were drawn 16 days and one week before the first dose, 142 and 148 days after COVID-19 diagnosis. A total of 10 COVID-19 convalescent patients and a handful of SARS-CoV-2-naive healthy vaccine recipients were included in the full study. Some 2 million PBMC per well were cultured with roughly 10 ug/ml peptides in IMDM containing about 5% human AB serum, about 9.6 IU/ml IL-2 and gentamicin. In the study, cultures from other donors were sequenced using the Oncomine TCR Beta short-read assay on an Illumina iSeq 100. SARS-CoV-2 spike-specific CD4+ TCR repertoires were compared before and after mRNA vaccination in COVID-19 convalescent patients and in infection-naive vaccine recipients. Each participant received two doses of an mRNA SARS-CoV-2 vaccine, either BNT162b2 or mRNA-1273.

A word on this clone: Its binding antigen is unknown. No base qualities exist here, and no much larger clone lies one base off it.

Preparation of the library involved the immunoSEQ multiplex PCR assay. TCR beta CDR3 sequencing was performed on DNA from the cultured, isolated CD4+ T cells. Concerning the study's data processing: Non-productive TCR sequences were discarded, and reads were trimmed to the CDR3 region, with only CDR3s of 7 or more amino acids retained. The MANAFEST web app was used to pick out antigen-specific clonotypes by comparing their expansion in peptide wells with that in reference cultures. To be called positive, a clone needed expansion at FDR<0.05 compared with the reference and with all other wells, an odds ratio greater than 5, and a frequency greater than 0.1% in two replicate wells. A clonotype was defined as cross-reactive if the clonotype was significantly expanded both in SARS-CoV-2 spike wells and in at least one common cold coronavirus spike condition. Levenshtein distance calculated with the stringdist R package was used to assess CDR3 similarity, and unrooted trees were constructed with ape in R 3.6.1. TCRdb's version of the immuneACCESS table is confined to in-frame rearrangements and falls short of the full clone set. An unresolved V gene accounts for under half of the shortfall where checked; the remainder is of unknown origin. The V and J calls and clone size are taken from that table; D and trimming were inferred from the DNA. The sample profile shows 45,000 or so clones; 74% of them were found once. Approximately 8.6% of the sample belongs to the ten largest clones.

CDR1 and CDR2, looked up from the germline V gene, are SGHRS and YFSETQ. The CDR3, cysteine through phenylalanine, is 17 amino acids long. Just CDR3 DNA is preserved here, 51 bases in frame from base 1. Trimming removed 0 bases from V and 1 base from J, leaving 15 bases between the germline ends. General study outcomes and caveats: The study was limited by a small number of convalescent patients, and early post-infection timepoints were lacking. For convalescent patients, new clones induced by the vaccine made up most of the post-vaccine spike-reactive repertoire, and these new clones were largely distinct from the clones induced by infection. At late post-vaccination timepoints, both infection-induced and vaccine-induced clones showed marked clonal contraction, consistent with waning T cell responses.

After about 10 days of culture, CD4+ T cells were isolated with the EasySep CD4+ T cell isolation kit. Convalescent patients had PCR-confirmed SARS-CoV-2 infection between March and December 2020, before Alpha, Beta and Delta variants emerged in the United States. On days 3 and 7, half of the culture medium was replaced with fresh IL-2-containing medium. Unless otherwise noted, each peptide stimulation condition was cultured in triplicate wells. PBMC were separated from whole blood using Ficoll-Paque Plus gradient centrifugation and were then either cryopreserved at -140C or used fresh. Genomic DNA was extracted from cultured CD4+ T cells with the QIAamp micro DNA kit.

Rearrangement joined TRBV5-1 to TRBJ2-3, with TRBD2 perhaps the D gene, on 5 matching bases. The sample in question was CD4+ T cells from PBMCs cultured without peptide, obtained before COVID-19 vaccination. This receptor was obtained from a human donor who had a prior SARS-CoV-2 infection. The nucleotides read TGCGCCAGCAGCTTGGCCCTACTAGGTAGTGGCACAGATACGCAGTATTTT. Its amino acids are CASSLALLGSGTDTQYF.